This T cell receptor (beta chain) comes out of a study of blood T cell repertoires in COVID-19. With V trimmed by 4 bases and J by 4 bases, 9 bases remained unmatched. The CDR3 has 14 amino acids. From germline, CDR1 is SQVTM and CDR2 ANQGSEA. Original analysis: Estimation of nucleated cell counts relied on the amplification of reference gene primers. Sequencing was performed with immunoSEQ multiplex PCR; in TCRdb, only in-frame clones are kept and a portion is missing. Clonal size and the V and J genes are those of that table, whereas D and trimming came from the DNA. Of tens of thousands of clones listed, roughly nine tenths are singletons.

This chain uses TRBV29-1 with TRBJ1-2; 7 bases are shared with TRBD1. The sequencing input was peripheral blood. The clonotype comes from a man aged 55 to 69 with acute or convalescent COVID-19. The CDR3 here is CSVGGNTGAYGYTF. The CDR3 region has the DNA TGCAGCGTTGGGGGTAATACAGGGGCCTATGGCTACACCTTC.